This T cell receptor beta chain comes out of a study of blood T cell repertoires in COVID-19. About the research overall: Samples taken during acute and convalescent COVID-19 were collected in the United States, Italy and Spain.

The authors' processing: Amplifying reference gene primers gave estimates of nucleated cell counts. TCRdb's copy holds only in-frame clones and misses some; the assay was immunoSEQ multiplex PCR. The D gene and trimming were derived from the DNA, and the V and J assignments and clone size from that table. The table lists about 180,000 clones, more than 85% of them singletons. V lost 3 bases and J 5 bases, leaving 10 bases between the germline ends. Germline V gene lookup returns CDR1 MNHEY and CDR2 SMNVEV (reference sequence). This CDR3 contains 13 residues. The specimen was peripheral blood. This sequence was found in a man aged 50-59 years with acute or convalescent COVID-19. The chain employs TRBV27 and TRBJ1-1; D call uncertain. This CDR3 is CASSFVTGTEAFF. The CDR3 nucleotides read TGTGCCAGCAGTTTCGTGACGGGGACTGAAGCTTTCTTT.